These 7 T cell receptor beta chains came from one sample sequenced in a study of metastatic and nonmetastatic thyroid tumors. Thyroid surgery had not been preceded by any treatment in any patient. TCRdb re-called clones from the PCR reads using MiXCR. This table holds some 31,000 clones, approximately 19% found once. The sample taken for sequencing was blood. Receptor source: a female donor with papillary thyroid cancer or a benign thyroid nodule (not recorded which). Some clones in this sample may be carry-over from other donors' samples.

The chain joins TRBV24-1 to TRBJ1-2; 8 nucleotides match TRBD1. With 4 bases clipped from V and 5 bases from J, the junction kept 8 bases outside the gene matches. The CDR3 is made up of 15 amino acids. Germline CDR1 is KGHDR and CDR2 is SFDVKD. The CDR3 loop is CATSDRTGGWYGYTF. The CDR3 DNA sequence: TGTGCCACCAGTGACCGTACAGGGGGTTGGTATGGCTACACCTTC.

This chain uses TRBV5-8 with TRBJ1-3; 7 bases agree with TRBD1. Per the germline V gene, CDR1 is SGHTS and CDR2 is YDEGEE. J was trimmed by 4 bases and V by 0 bases; bases with no gene match: 4. CDR3 size: 15 residues. The CDR3 spells CASSLEQGRGNTIYF. For the CDR3, the DNA is TGTGCCAGCAGCTTGGAACAGGGGCGAGGAAACACCATATATTTT. Together with reference TRBV5-8 and TRBJ1-3, the CDR3 gives the full variable domain: EAGVTQSPTHLIKTRGQQATLRCSPISGHTSVYWYQQALGLGLQFLLWYDEGEERNRGNFPPRFSGRQFPNYSSELNVNALELEDSALYLCASSLEQGRGNTIYFGEGSWLTVV.

There are many counts of this clone. For the CDR3, the DNA is TGCAGCGTACGGACAGACTATGGCTACACCTTC. Translating gives CSVRTDYGYTF. This chain uses TRBV29-1 with TRBJ1-2; maybe TRBD1 (6 bases). CDR3 length equals 11 residues. The germline V gene has CDR1 SQVTM and CDR2 ANQGSEA. The ends were cut back, 6 bases at V and 3 bases at J, with 8 bases in the middle.

V and J are TRBV20-1 and TRBJ1-2, with TRBD1 matching 9 bases. With V trimmed by 6 bases and J by 1 base, 6 bases remained unmatched. Per germline, CDR1 DFQATT and CDR2 SNEGSKA (reference sequence). The CDR3 spans 14 residues. The CDR3 here is CSATRQGVNYGYTF. In DNA form, the CDR3 reads TGCAGTGCAACCAGACAGGGGGTTAACTATGGCTACACCTTC.

This chain joins TRBV5-1 and TRBJ1-2; D unclear. Trimming left V 1 base short and J 5 bases short, with 6 bases between. The CDR3 contains 12 residues. Germline loops: CDR1 SGHRS, CDR2 YFSETQ. The CDR3 region has the DNA TGCGCCAGCAGCTTGTCACAGTATGGCTACACCTTC. Amino acids: CASSLSQYGYTF. Looking up the rest from reference TRBV5-1 and TRBJ1-2 gives the full variable domain: KAGVTQTPRYLIKTRGQQVTLSCSPISGHRSVSWYQQTPGQGLQFLFEYFSETQRNKGNFPGRFSGRQFSNSRSEMNVSTLELGDSALYLCASSLSQYGYTFGSGTRLTVV.

The table lists this clone with many counts. CDR3 DNA: TGTGCCACAAGTCAGCGGGGTTCAGCAGATACGCAGTATTTT. Translating it yields CATSQRGSADTQYF. The chain has TRBV6-4 and TRBJ2-3; the match to TRBD2 covers 7 bases. This CDR3 region has 14 residues. The V gene end was trimmed by 10 bases and the J gene end by 4 bases; junction bases not matched to a gene: 11. Germline assignment: CDR1 MRHNA and CDR2 SNTAGT.

This clone has a count of ten or more. The gene calls are TRBV28 and TRBJ2-7, with TRBD1 identical over 7 bases. The ends lost 6 bases at V and 3 bases at J; junction bases unmatched: 8. Germline assignment: CDR1 MDHEN and CDR2 SYDVKM. This CDR3 contains 14 residues. In DNA, the CDR3 is TGTGCCAGCAGATTGACAGGGACCGTCTACGAGCAGTACTTC. Translating gives CASRLTGTVYEQYF. Looking up the rest from reference TRBV28 and TRBJ2-7 gives the full variable domain: DVKVTQSSRYLVKRTGEKVFLECVQDMDHENMFWYRQDPGLGLRLIYFSYDVKMKEKGDIPEGYSVSREKKERFSLILESASTNQTSMYLCASRLTGTVYEQYFGPGTRLTVT.